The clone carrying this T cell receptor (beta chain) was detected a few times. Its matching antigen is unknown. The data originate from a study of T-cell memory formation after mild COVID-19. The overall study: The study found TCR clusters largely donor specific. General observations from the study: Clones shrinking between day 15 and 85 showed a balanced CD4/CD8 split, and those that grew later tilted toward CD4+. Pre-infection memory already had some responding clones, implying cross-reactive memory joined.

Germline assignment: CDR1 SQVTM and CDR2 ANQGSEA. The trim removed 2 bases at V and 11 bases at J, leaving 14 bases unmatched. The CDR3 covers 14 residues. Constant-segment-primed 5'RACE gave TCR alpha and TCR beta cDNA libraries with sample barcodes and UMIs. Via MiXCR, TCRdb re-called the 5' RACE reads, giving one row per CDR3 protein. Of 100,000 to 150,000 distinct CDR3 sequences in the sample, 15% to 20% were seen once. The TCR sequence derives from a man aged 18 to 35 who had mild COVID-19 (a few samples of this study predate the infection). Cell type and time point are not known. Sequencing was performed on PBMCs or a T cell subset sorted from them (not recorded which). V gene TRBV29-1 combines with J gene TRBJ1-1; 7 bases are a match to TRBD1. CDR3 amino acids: CSVESAGRGRDAFF. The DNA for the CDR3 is TGCAGCGTTGAATCCGCTGGAAGGGGGCGGGATGCTTTCTTT.